This TCR beta chain was identified in a study of beta chain features in type 1 diabetes. This CDR3 comprises 14 residues. Germline values: CDR1 SNHLY, CDR2 FYNNEI. Unmatched junction bases numbered 2, after V lost 6 bases and J lost 0 bases. This clone was recorded a few times. Its target is not known. Other DNA variants within this sample encode the same CDR3. Regarding the study as a whole: More deletions and fewer insertions at VDJ junctions were found in patients with type 1 diabetes. The naive, central memory and Treg TCRB repertoires of patients appeared to be more similar to one another than those of healthy donors. TCRB CDR3s from Type 1 diabetes patients were moderately but significantly shorter in all four CD4+ subsets.

Expressed TCRB transcripts were sequenced after all isolated RNA was converted to cDNA. Average reads for naive, central memory and regulatory T cell samples were roughly 3.4 million. The protocol was immunoSEQ multiplex PCR, while the TCRdb copy is restricted to in-frame clones and leaves out a portion. The sample yields around 430,000 clones, about 32% seen once. Sequenced: naive CD4+ T cells from blood. This clonotype was obtained from a man younger than 30 in good health. V usage is TRBV2 and J usage is TRBJ2-1; 7 bases line up with TRBD1. DNA of the CDR3: TGTGCCAGCAGGGCAGGGGGCTCCTACAATGAGCAGTTCTTC. This sequence encodes CASRAGGSYNEQFF.